The rows below give T cell receptor beta chains drawn from one sample of a study of Graves' ophthalmopathy and Graves' hyperthyroidism. TCRdb re-called the multiplex PCR reads with MiXCR, one entry per CDR3 protein. Seen here are around 1,000,000 distinct CDR3 sequences, about 36% observed once, and the top ten hold around 10%. Sequencing was carried out using peripheral blood or thyroid tissue (not recorded which). The receptors come from an adult man with Graves' hyperthyroidism. CDR3s include the opening cysteine and the closing phenylalanine or tryptophan. A D gene is named only where the DNA matches it firmly. The size of a clone is reported for some rows only, either as once, few or many, or as a class for expanded clones.

V gene: TRBV7-9
D gene: NA
clone size: NA
J gene: TRBJ1-5
CDR3 protein: CASSLRDWRVQPQHF
CDR3 DNA: TGTGCCAGCAGCTTAAGGGACTGGAGGGTTCAGCCCCAGCATTTT

V gene: TRBV7-2
D gene: NA
clone size: NA
J gene: TRBJ2-5
CDR3 protein: CASSFGTESTQYF
CDR3 DNA: TGTGCCAGCAGCTTCGGGACTGAATCGACCCAGTACTTC

V gene: TRBV7-9
D gene: NA
clone size: NA
J gene: TRBJ2-2
CDR3 protein: CASSHYQVPGELFF
CDR3 DNA: TGTGCCAGCAGCCATTATCAGGTCCCCGGGGAGCTGTTTTTT

V gene: TRBV12-3/TRBV12-4
D gene: NA
clone size: few
J gene: TRBJ2-5
CDR3 protein: CASSLSGQGGTQYF
CDR3 DNA: TGTGCCAGCAGTTTATCTGGACAAGGGGGGACCCAGTACTTC

V gene: TRBV20-1
D gene: NA
clone size: NA
J gene: TRBJ2-7
CDR3 protein: CSARVETKPYEQYF
CDR3 DNA: TGCAGTGCTAGAGTCGAGACCAAGCCTTACGAGCAGTACTTC

V gene: TRBV6-2/TRBV6-3
D gene: NA
clone size: many
J gene: TRBJ2-5
CDR3 protein: CASRSRSGETQYF
CDR3 DNA: TGTGCCAGCAGGTCCAGGTCGGGAGAGACCCAGTACTTC

V gene: TRBV27
D gene: NA
clone size: few
J gene: TRBJ2-7
CDR3 protein: CASSFHHRPEQYF
CDR3 DNA: TGTGCCAGCAGTTTCCACCACAGGCCCGAGCAGTACTTC

V gene: TRBV20-1
D gene: NA
clone size: NA
J gene: TRBJ2-5
CDR3 protein: CSARGSEVEEKETQYF
CDR3 DNA: TGCAGTGCTAGAGGTTCTGAGGTAGAAGAAAAAGAGACCCAGTACTTC

V gene: TRBV24-1
D gene: NA
clone size: few
J gene: TRBJ2-5
CDR3 protein: CATSDLTGPSGWETQYF
CDR3 DNA: TGTGCCACCAGTGATCTCACGGGCCCCTCGGGTTGGGAGACCCAGTACTTC

V gene: TRBV13
D gene: NA
clone size: many
J gene: TRBJ2-5
CDR3 protein: CASLLAGALYQETQYF
CDR3 DNA: TGTGCCAGCCTCTTGGCGGGGGCCTTGTACCAAGAGACCCAGTACTTC

V gene: TRBV10-3
D gene: TRBD2
clone size: NA
J gene: TRBJ2-5
CDR3 protein: CAIRAAGGPVTETQYF
CDR3 DNA: TGTGCCATCAGGGCGGCGGGAGGGCCGGTGACAGAGACCCAGTACTTC

V gene: TRBV10-3
D gene: TRBD1
clone size: NA
J gene: TRBJ2-7
CDR3 protein: CASSYELGQAFYEQYF
CDR3 DNA: TGTGCCAGCAGTTACGAATTGGGACAGGCTTTCTACGAGCAGTACTTC

V gene: TRBV11-2
D gene: NA
clone size: many
J gene: TRBJ1-2
CDR3 protein: CASSSLGQGNYGYTF
CDR3 DNA: TGTGCCAGCAGCTCTCTGGGCCAGGGGAACTATGGCTACACCTTC

V gene: TRBV10-1
D gene: TRBD2
clone size: NA
J gene: TRBJ2-5
CDR3 protein: CASSEQRGGTQYF
CDR3 DNA: TGCGCCAGCAGTGAACAGCGGGGGGGGACCCAGTACTTC

V gene: TRBV7-3
D gene: TRBD1
clone size: many
J gene: TRBJ2-7
CDR3 protein: CASSLSQGASYEQYF
CDR3 DNA: TGTGCCAGCAGCTTAAGCCAGGGGGCATCCTACGAGCAGTACTTC

V gene: TRBV4-3
D gene: NA
clone size: many
J gene: TRBJ1-5
CDR3 protein: CASSQDGQSEQPQHF
CDR3 DNA: TGCGCCAGCAGCCAAGATGGGCAGAGTGAGCAGCCCCAGCATTTT

V gene: TRBV12-3/TRBV12-4
D gene: NA
clone size: few
J gene: TRBJ1-2
CDR3 protein: CASSNTAGYGYTF
CDR3 DNA: TGTGCCAGCAGTAACACGGCCGGCTATGGCTACACCTTC

V gene: TRBV12-3/TRBV12-4
D gene: NA
clone size: few
J gene: TRBJ1-3
CDR3 protein: CASRTDSSGNTIYF
CDR3 DNA: TGTGCCAGCAGAACGGACAGTTCTGGAAACACCATATATTTT

V gene: TRBV25-1
D gene: NA
clone size: NA
J gene: TRBJ2-7
CDR3 protein: CASRSGRGSYEQYF
CDR3 DNA: TGTGCCAGCAGATCCGGGAGAGGGTCCTACGAGCAGTACTTC

V gene: TRBV19
D gene: NA
clone size: many
J gene: TRBJ1-1
CDR3 protein: CASSPPLDPGTEAFF
CDR3 DNA: TGTGCCAGTAGTCCGCCGCTTGATCCGGGGACTGAAGCTTTCTTT

V gene: TRBV10-3
D gene: NA
clone size: few
J gene: TRBJ1-2
CDR3 protein: CASSYPTGTEGGYTF
CDR3 DNA: TGTGCCAGCAGTTACCCCACAGGGACGGAGGGGGGCTACACCTTC

V gene: TRBV24-1
D gene: NA
clone size: once
J gene: TRBJ2-5
CDR3 protein: CATSDGASGTQYF
CDR3 DNA: TGTGCCACCAGTGATGGGGCCTCGGGGACCCAGTACTTC